A selection of T cell receptor beta chains follows, all from one sample in a study of molecular identifiers for immune sequencing clone quantification. TCRdb ran MiXCR on the PCR reads and lists one entry per CDR3 protein. The sample consists of more than 70,000 distinct CDR3 sequences, over 20% of them appearing once. Material for sequencing was naive CD8+ T cells from blood, with Jurkat cell RNA spiked in. Receptors originate from a human donor in good health. Some libraries in this study had Jurkat cell RNA spiked in. Each CDR3 is given with its conserved first and last residue. The D gene is left open where the match is weak. Clone size is not always given. Where it is, it says once, few, many or a class for expanded clones.

DNA,CDR3,J,D,size,V
TGTGCCAGCAGTTCCACCGGGACTTCGTACCAAGAGACCCAGTACTTC,CASSSTGTSYQETQYF,TRBJ2-5,.,many,TRBV6-5
TGTGCCAGCAGCCACCCGGAGACGCCTAATGAGCAGTTCTTC,CASSHPETPNEQFF,TRBJ2-1,.,many,TRBV5-5
TGTGCCAGCAGTTTTAAGGGTCATAATTCACCCCCCCACTTT,CASSFKGHNSPPHF,TRBJ1-6,.,.,TRBV27
TGCGCCAGCAGCCCCCGGGACGGCCTCTACGAGCAGTACTTC,CASSPRDGLYEQYF,TRBJ2-7,.,once,TRBV5-1
TGTGCCAGCAGCCACTCGGGGTCCACAGATACGCAGTATTTT,CASSHSGSTDTQYF,TRBJ2-3,.,many,TRBV28
TGCGCCTGGAGTTGGTCCAGCACAGGTACGCAGTATTTT,CAWSWSSTGTQYF,TRBJ2-3,.,.,TRBV30
TGTGCCAGCAGTGATGTTTACAGGGTCCCTGAAGCTTTCTTT,CASSDVYRVPEAFF,TRBJ1-1,.,few,TRBV2
TGCAGTGCTATCCGGCTAGCGGGGGTTGAGCAGTTCTTC,CSAIRLAGVEQFF,TRBJ2-1,TRBD2,many,TRBV20-1
TGTGCCAGCAGCCCTAGCGGGACCCTAAGAGCGAACACTGAAGCTTTCTTT,CASSPSGTLRANTEAFF,TRBJ1-1,.,many,TRBV13
TGTGCTAGTGGTTTGACACCCTATAGCAATCAGCCCCAGCATTTT,CASGLTPYSNQPQHF,TRBJ1-5,.,.,TRBV12-5
TGCGGTGCTAGAGATGTAGTAGCTTCTGTCGAGGCCCAGTACTTC,CGARDVVASVEAQYF,TRBJ2-5,.,.,TRBV20-1
TGTGCCAGCAGTGAGGGACAGGGGAATTGCAGCAATCAGCCCCAGCATTTT,CASSEGQGNCSNQPQHF,TRBJ1-5,TRBD1,many,TRBV6-7
TGTGCCAGCAGCTTGGGACAGGGGGCGGTTTACGAGCAGTACTTC,CASSLGQGAVYEQYF,TRBJ2-7,TRBD1,many,TRBV7-9
TGTGCCAGCAGTACTAGCGGGAGGGCCTACGAGCAGTACTTC,CASSTSGRAYEQYF,TRBJ2-7,TRBD2,many,TRBV6-5
TGTGCCAGCAGCTTGGTAGCGGGGTCCTCAGATACGCAGTATTTT,CASSLVAGSSDTQYF,TRBJ2-3,TRBD2,many,TRBV5-4
TGTGCCATCAGTGGCCTCCGGGACTACGACAATGAGCAGTTCTTC,CAISGLRDYDNEQFF,TRBJ2-1,TRBD2,few,TRBV10-3
TGTGCCAGTGGATCCAGGGGCTTCACTCAAGAGACCCAGTACTTC,CASGSRGFTQETQYF,TRBJ2-5,.,many,TRBV19
TGTGCCAGTACGGGACTTCGCTCCTACGAGCAGTACTTC,CASTGLRSYEQYF,TRBJ2-7,.,many,TRBV3-1
TGTGCCAGCAGCTTAGCACTAGCGGGGGGGAGAGGTGAGCAGTTCTTC,CASSLALAGGRGEQFF,TRBJ2-1,TRBD2,few,TRBV13
TGTGCCAGCAGAAGAAACACTGAAGCTTTCTTT,CASRRNTEAFF,TRBJ1-1,.,many,TRBV27
TGTGCCAGCAGTTTTACGGGGTCCTACGAGCAGTACTTC,CASSFTGSYEQYF,TRBJ2-7,.,many,TRBV27
TGTGCCAGCAGTGAAGGACAGGGGTACGCAGAGCAGTACTTC,CASSEGQGYAEQYF,TRBJ2-7,TRBD1,many,TRBV2
TGTGCCAGCAGCTTATCGGGACAGGAGTTAAGATTTGAGCAGTTCTTC,CASSLSGQELRFEQFF,TRBJ2-1,TRBD1,.,TRBV7-9
TGTGCCAGCAGCTTTGCAGCTAGCACAGATACGCAGTATTTT,CASSFAASTDTQYF,TRBJ2-3,.,many,TRBV7-9
TGTGCCAGCAGTTACACACAGGGAGTGACTAATGAAAAACTGTTTTTT,CASSYTQGVTNEKLFF,TRBJ1-4,.,.,TRBV6-5
TGTGCCAGTAGTATACGGGACAGGGGATCAGAGACCCAGTACTTC,CASSIRDRGSETQYF,TRBJ2-5,TRBD1,many,TRBV19
TGCGCCAGCAGCTTCCGGGACAACTACGAGCAGTACTTC,CASSFRDNYEQYF,TRBJ2-7,.,many,TRBV4-1
TGCAGTGCCACTACCGGGACTATGGGAAATGAGCAGTTCTTC,CSATTGTMGNEQFF,TRBJ2-1,TRBD2,.,TRBV20-1
TGTGCCAGCACTAATTCTGGGTCAGGTACCCAGTACTTC,CASTNSGSGTQYF,TRBJ2-5,.,.,TRBV12-3/TRBV12-4
TGTGCCAGCAGGAAGGGTGTGCAGAAGTCGGACACTGAAGCTTTCTTT,CASRKGVQKSDTEAFF,TRBJ1-1,.,few,TRBV6-6
TGTGCCACCAGCACCGGAGGCCCCTACGAGCAGTACTTC,CATSTGGPYEQYF,TRBJ2-7,.,.,TRBV15
TGTGCCAGCAACCAAGCCGGGACCCCCTACACGGGGCAGTTCTTC,CASNQAGTPYTGQFF,TRBJ2-1,.,many,TRBV11-2
TGCAGTGCTGGGTTTTATGATCAGCCCCAGCATTTT,CSAGFYDQPQHF,TRBJ1-5,.,few,TRBV20-1
TGTGCCAGCAGTATAACCGGGACAAAGCGGCGTTACGAGCAGTACTTC,CASSITGTKRRYEQYF,TRBJ2-7,.,.,TRBV6-2/TRBV6-3
TGCGCCAGCAGCCAAGATGTTACAGGCTACACCGGGGAGCTGTTTTTT,CASSQDVTGYTGELFF,TRBJ2-2,.,many,TRBV4-3
TGTGCCAGCAGTTACCCTAAACAGGGCGGGGAGGAGACCCAGTACTTC,CASSYPKQGGEETQYF,TRBJ2-5,.,few,TRBV6-2/TRBV6-3
TGTGCCAGCCAGGGGGCCGAGCAGTACTTC,CASQGAEQYF,TRBJ2-7,TRBD1,many,TRBV6-2/TRBV6-3
TGTGCCAGCAGTGGCGACCTACCCGACACCGGGGAGCTGTTTTTT,CASSGDLPDTGELFF,TRBJ2-2,.,.,TRBV28
TGTGCCAGTTCCTTTGGGACAGCCTACGAGCAGCACTTC,CASSFGTAYEQHF,TRBJ2-7,TRBD1,.,TRBV6-2/TRBV6-3
TGCAGTGCACAATTCAGCCGGACAGGGGGCCCATACGAGCAGTACTTC,CSAQFSRTGGPYEQYF,TRBJ2-7,TRBD1,.,TRBV20-1
TGTGCCAGCACCCTCCAGGGCCGGCCTGGGGAGCTGTTTTTT,CASTLQGRPGELFF,TRBJ2-2,.,many,TRBV27
TGTGCCAGTAGTATAGCCGGGAATTCACCCCTCCACTTT,CASSIAGNSPLHF,TRBJ1-6,.,few,TRBV19
TGTGCCAGCAGCTCCCCCGGGGTCACAGATACGCAGTATTTT,CASSSPGVTDTQYF,TRBJ2-3,.,many,TRBV5-4
TGTGCCAGCAGCCAGCTAGCGGGAGGGGCAGATACGCAGTATTTT,CASSQLAGGADTQYF,TRBJ2-3,TRBD2,many,TRBV27
TGTGCCAGCAGTTTAAGCGGGAGCACCTACGAGCAGTACTTC,CASSLSGSTYEQYF,TRBJ2-7,TRBD2,many,TRBV28
TGTGCCAGCTCAGCGGGCAGGGCAACCTACGAGCAGTACTTC,CASSAGRATYEQYF,TRBJ2-7,.,.,TRBV11-2
TGTGCCAGCAGCTTAGTCGAAGGGGCCGGGGAGCTGTTTTTT,CASSLVEGAGELFF,TRBJ2-2,.,few,TRBV7-9
TGTGCCAGCAGCCTAGGACTACCTACCTACAATGAGCAGTTCTTC,CASSLGLPTYNEQFF,TRBJ2-1,.,.,TRBV13
TGTGCCACCAGTGAGGACGGAGATGGCTACACCTTC,CATSEDGDGYTF,TRBJ1-2,.,many,TRBV24-1
TGTGCCAGCAGCCAGACAGTAGCGGGAGTGTCAGATACGCAGTATTTT,CASSQTVAGVSDTQYF,TRBJ2-3,TRBD2,.,TRBV7-6
TGTGCCAGCAGTGAAGCCCAGGCCTCTATAGCCTACGAGCAGTACTTC,CASSEAQASIAYEQYF,TRBJ2-7,.,many,TRBV2
TGTGCCAGCAGCTCGGGGAGGTTAGACAATGAAAAACTGTTTTTT,CASSSGRLDNEKLFF,TRBJ1-4,.,many,TRBV7-9
TGTGCCAGCTGTGCTCCAAGCTCCTACGAGCAGTACTTC,CASCAPSSYEQYF,TRBJ2-7,.,many,TRBV28
TGCGCCAGCAGCCAGTTAGCGGGGGCCTCCTACGAGCAGTACTTC,CASSQLAGASYEQYF,TRBJ2-7,TRBD2,.,TRBV4-1